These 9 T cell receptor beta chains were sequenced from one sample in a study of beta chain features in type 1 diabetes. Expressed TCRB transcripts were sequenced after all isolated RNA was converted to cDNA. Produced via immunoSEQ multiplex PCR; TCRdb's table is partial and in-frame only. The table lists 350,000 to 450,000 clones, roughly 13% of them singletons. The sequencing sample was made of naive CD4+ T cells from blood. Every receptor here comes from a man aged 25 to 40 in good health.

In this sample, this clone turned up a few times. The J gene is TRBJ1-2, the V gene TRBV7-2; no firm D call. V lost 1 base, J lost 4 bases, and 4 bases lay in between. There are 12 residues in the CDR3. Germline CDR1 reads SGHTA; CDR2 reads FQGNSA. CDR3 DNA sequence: TGTGCCAGCAGCTTAGATGTCTATGGCTACACCTTC. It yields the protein CASSLDVYGYTF.

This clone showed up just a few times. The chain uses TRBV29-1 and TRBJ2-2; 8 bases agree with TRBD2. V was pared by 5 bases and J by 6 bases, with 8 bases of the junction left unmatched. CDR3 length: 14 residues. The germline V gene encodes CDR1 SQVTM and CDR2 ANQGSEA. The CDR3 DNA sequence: TGCAGCGTTCATAAGCGGGAGTCGGCCGGGGAGCTGTTTTTT. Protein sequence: CSVHKRESAGELFF.

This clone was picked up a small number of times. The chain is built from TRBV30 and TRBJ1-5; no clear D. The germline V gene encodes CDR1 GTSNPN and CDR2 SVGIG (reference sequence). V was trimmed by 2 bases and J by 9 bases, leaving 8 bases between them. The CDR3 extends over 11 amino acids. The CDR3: CAWSTMGPQHF. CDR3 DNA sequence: TGTGCCTGGAGTACCATGGGGCCCCAGCATTTT.

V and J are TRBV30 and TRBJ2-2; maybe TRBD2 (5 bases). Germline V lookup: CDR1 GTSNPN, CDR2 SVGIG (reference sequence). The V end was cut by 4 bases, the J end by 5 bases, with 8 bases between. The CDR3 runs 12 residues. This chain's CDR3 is CAWNLATGELFF. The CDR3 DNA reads TGTGCCTGGAATTTAGCGACCGGGGAGCTGTTTTTT. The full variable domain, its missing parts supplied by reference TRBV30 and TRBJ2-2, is SQTIHQWPATLVQPVGSPLSLECTVEGTSNPNLYWYRQAAGRGLQLLFYSVGIGQISSEVPQNLSASRPQDRQFILSSKKLLLSDSGFYLCAWNLATGELFFGEGSRLTVL.

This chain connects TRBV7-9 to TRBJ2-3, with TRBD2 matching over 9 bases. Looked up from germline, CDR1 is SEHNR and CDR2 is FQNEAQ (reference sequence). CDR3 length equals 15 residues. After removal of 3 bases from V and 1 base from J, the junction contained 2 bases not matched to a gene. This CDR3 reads CASSFWTSGTDTQYF. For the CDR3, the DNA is TGTGCCAGCAGCTTCTGGACTAGCGGCACAGATACGCAGTATTTT.

This chain's CDR3 is CASSPSAGHQETQYF. The DNA for the CDR3 is TGTGCCAGTAGCCCTTCCGCGGGACACCAAGAGACCCAGTACTTC. The V gene is TRBV19, the J gene TRBJ2-5; D may be TRBD2 (6 bases). CDR3 length: 15 amino acids. Germline values: CDR1 LNHDA, CDR2 SQIVND (reference sequence). V lost 6 bases to trimming and J lost 0 bases, with 14 bases between them.

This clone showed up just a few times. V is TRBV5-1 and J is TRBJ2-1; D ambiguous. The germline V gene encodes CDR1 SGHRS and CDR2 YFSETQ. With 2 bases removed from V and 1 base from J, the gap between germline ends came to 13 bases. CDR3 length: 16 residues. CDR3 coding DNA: TGCGCCAGCAGCTTTAACGTTAGGATGTCCTACAATGAGCAGTTCTTC. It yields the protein CASSFNVRMSYNEQFF.

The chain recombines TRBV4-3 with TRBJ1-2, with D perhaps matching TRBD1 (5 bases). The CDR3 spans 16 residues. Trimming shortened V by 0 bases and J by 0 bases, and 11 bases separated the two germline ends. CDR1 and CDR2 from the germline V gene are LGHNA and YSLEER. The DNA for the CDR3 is TGCGCCAGCAGCCAAGATTTTCGGACAACTAACTATGGCTACACCTTC. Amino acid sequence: CASSQDFRTTNYGYTF.

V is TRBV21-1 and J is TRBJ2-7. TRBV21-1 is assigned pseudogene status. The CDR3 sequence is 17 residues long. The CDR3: CASSKKAPGPSAYEQYV. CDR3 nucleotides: TGTGCCAGCAGCAAAAAAGCGCCCGGACCTTCCGCCTACGAGCAGTACGTC.